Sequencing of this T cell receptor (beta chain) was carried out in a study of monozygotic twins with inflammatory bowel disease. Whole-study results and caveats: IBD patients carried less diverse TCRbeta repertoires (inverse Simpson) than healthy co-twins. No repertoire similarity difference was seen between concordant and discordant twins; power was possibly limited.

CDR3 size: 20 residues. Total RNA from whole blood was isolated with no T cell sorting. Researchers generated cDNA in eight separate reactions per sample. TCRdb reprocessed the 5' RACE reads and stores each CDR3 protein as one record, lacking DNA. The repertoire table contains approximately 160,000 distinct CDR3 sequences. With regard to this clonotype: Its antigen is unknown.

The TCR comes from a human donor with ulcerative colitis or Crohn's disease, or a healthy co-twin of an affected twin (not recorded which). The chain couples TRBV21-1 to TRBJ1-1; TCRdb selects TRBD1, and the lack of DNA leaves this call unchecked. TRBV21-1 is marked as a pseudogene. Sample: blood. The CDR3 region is CASIHVRFSDRGGPNTEAFF.